This record covers a single TCR beta chain. Original processing notes: How many nucleated cells were present was estimated from reference gene primer amplification. The method was immunoSEQ multiplex PCR; TCRdb's version includes in-frame clones alone and lacks a portion of them. Clone size and the V and J calls come from that table; the DNA yielded D and trimming. The sample contains some 100,000 clones, about four fifths of which appear only once. The germline V gene encodes CDR1 SGHRS and CDR2 YFSETQ. CDR3 length: 16 residues. The J segment lost 3 bases and the V segment lost 4 bases, leaving 8 bases of the junction unmatched. This sample is part of a study of blood T cell repertoires in COVID-19. Study-level information: The study drew acute and convalescent COVID-19 samples from the United States, Italy and Spain. In each case, the material was cDNA or gDNA derived from T cells, B-cell-depleted T cells, or PBMCs.

The specimen was peripheral blood. The TCR originated in a human donor in a cohort sampled during active COVID-19. This chain joins TRBV5-1 and TRBJ2-3; the match to TRBD2 covers 10 bases. CDR3 sequence reads: CASSEIAGGFTDTQYF. The CDR3 bases are TGCGCCAGCAGCGAAATAGCGGGAGGTTTTACAGATACGCAGTATTTT.